This T cell receptor (beta chain) was identified in a study of blood T cell repertoires in COVID-19. Method: immunoSEQ multiplex PCR; TCRdb's copy keeps in-frame clones and lacks some. The table records under 250,000 clones, around nine tenths of them present only once. The CDR3 runs 16 residues. V gave up 2 bases and J gave up 0 bases, with 12 bases separating them. Germline V lookup: CDR1 MNHNS, CDR2 SASEGT. V gene TRBV6-1 combines with J gene TRBJ2-3; D remains unclear. The source of this sequence is a man in his 60s with COVID-19, enrolled during active disease. Sequencing input: peripheral blood. The CDR3 protein is CASSELGYESTDTQYF. The DNA for the CDR3 is TGTGCCAGCAGTGAATTGGGCTACGAAAGCACAGATACGCAGTATTTT.